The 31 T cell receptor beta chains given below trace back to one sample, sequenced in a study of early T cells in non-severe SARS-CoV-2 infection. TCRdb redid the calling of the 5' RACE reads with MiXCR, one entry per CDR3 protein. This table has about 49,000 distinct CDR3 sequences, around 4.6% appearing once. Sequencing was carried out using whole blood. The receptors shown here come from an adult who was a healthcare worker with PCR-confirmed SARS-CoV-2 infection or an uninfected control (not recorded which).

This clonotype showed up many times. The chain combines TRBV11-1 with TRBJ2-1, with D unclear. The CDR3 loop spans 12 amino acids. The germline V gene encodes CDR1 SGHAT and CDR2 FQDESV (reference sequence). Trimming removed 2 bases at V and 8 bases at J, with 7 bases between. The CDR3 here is CASSLTIDEQFF. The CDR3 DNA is TGTGCCAGCAGCTTAACGATTGATGAGCAGTTCTTC.

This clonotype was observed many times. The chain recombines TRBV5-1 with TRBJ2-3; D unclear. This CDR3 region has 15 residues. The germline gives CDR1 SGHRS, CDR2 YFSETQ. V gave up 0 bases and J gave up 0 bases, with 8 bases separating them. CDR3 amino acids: CASSLASASTDTQYF. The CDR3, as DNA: TGCGCCAGCAGCTTGGCCTCGGCCAGCACAGATACGCAGTATTTT.

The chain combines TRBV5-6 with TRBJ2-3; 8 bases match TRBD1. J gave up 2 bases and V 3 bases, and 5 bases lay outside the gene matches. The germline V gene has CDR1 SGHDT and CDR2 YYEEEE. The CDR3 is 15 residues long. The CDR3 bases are TGTGCCAGCAGCTCGACAGGGGCTCACACAGATACGCAGTATTTT. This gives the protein CASSSTGAHTDTQYF.

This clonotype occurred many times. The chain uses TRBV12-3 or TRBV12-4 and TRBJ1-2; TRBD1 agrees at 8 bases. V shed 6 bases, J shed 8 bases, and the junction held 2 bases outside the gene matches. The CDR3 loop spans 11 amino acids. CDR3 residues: CASSNRGGYTF. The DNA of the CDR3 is TGTGCCAGCAGCAACAGGGGGGGCTACACCTTC.

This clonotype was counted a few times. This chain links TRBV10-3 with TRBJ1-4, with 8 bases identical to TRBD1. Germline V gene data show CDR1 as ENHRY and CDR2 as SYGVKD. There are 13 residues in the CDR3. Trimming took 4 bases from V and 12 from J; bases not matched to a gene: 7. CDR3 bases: TGTGCCATCAGTGCCCAGGACAGGGTGGAACTGTTTTTT. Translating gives CAISAQDRVELFF.

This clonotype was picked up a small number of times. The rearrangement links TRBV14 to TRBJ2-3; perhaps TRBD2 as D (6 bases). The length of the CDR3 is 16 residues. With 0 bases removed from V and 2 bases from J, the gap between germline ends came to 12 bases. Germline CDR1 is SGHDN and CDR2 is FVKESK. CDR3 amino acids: CASSQEQDYYTDTQYF. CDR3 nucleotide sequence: TGTGCCAGCAGCCAAGAGCAGGACTATTACACAGATACGCAGTATTTT. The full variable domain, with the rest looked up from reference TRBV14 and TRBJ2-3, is EAGVTQFPSHSVIEKGQTVTLRCDPISGHDNLYWYRRVMGKEIKFLLHFVKESKQDESGMPNNRFLAERTGGTYSTLKVQPAELEDSGVYFCASSQEQDYYTDTQYFGPGTRLTVL.

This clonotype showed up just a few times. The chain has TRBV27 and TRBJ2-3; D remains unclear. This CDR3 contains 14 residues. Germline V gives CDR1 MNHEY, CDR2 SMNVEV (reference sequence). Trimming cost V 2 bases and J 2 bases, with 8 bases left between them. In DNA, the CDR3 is TGTGCCAGCAGTTTAAGGCTAGACACAGATACGCAGTATTTT. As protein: CASSLRLDTDTQYF.

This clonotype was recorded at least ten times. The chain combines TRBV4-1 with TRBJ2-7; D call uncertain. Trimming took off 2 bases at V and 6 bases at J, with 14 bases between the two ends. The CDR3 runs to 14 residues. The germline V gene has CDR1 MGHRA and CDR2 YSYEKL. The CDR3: CASSQRKAGGEQYF. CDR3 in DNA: TGCGCCAGCAGCCAACGCAAGGCCGGCGGCGAGCAGTACTTC.

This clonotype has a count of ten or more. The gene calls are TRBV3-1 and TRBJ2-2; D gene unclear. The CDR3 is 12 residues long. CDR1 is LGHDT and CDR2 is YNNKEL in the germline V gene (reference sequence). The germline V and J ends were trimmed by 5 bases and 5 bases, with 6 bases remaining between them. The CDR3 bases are TGTGCCAGCAGCTCAGGTACCGGGGAGCTGTTTTTT. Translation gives CASSSGTGELFF.

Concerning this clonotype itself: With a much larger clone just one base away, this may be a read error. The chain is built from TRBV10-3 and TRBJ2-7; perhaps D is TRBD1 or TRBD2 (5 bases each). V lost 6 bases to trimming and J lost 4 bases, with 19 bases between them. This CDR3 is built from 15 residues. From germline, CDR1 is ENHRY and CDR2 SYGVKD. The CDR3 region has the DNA TGTGCCATCAGCCGGGGCTCCCCCTTGAATTACGAGCAGTACTTC. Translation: CAISRGSPLNYEQYF.

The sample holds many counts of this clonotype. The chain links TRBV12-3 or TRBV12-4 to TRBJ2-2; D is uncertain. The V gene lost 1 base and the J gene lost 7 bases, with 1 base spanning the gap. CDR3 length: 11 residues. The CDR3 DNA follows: TGTGCCAGCAGTTTAGACGGGGAGCTGTTTTTT. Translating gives CASSLDGELFF.

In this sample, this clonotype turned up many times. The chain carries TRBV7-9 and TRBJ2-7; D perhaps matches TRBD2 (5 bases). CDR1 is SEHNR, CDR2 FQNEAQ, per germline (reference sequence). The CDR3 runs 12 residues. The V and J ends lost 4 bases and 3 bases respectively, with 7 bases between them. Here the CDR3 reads CASSSEGYEQYF. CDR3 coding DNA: TGTGCCAGCAGCTCCGAGGGCTACGAGCAGTACTTC.

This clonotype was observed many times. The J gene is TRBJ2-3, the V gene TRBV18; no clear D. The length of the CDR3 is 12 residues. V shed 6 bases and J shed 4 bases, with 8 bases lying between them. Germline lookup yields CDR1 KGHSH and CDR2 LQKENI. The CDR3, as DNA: TGTGCCAGCTCGGCCGGGTCAGATACGCAGTATTTT. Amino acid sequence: CASSAGSDTQYF.

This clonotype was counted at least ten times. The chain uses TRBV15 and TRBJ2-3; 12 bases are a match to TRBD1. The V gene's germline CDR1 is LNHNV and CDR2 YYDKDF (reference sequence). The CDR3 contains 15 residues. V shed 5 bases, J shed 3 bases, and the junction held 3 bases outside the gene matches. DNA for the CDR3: TGTGCCACCAGCGGGGGACAGGGGGCAACAGATACGCAGTATTTT. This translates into CATSGGQGATDTQYF.

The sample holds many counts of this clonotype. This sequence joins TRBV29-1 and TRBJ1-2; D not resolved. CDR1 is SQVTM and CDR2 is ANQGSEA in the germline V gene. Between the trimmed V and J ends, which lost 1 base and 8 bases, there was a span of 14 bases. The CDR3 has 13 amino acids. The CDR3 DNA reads TGCAGCGTTGAAGGTCACCTTCGGGGAGGCTACACCTTC. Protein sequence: CSVEGHLRGGYTF.

CDR3 DNA sequence: TGCAGTGCTAGAGCCCTCGAGAGCTCCTACAATGAGCAGTTCTTC. Its protein is CSARALESSYNEQFF. V gene TRBV20-1 combines with J gene TRBJ2-1; D gene uncertain. Germline V gives CDR1 DFQATT, CDR2 SNEGSKA (reference sequence). Trimming shortened V by 1 base and J by 0 bases, and 10 bases separated the two germline ends. The CDR3 is 15 residues long.

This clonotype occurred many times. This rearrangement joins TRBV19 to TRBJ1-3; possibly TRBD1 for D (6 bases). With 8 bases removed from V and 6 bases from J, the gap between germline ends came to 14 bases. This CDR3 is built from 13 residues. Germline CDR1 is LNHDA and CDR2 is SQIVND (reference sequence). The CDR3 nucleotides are TGTGCCAGTGATACAGGGTCCGAAAACACCATATATTTT. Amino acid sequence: CASDTGSENTIYF. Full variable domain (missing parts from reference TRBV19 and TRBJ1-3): DGGITQSPKYLFRKEGQNVTLSCEQNLNHDAMYWYRQDPGQGLRLIYYSQIVNDFQKGDIAEGYSVSREKKESFPLTVTSAQKNPTAFYLCASDTGSENTIYFGEGSWLTVV.

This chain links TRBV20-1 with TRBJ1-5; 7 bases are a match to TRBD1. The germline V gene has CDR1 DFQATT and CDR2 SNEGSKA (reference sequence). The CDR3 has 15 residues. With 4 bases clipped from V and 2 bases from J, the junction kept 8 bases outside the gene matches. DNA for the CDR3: TGCAGTGCTACAAAACAGGGGCTTGGCAATCAGCCCCAGCATTTT. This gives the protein CSATKQGLGNQPQHF.

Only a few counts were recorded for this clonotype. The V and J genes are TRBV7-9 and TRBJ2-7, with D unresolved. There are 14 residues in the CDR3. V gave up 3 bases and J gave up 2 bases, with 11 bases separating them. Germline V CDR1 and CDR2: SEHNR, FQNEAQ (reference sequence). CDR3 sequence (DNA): TGTGCCAGCAGCTTGACAATCGAGCCCTACGAGCAGTACTTC. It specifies CASSLTIEPYEQYF. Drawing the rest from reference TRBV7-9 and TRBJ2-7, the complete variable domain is DTGVSQNPRHKITKRGQNVTFRCDPISEHNRLYWYRQTLGQGPEFLTYFQNEAQLEKSRLLSDRFSAERPKGSFSTLEIQRTEQGDSAMYLCASSLTIEPYEQYFGPGTRLTVT.

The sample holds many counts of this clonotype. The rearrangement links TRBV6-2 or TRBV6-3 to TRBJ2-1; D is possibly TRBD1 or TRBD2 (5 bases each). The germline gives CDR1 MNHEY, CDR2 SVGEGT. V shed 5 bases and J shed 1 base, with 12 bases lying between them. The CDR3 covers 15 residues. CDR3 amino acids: CASSPWGKSYNEQFF. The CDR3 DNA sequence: TGTGCCAGCAGTCCCTGGGGGAAATCCTACAATGAGCAGTTCTTC.

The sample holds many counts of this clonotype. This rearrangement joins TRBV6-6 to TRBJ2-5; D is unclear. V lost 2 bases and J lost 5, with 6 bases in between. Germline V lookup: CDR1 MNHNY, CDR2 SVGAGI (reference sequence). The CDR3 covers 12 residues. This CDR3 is CASSYEIETQYF. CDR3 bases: TGTGCCAGCAGTTACGAAATCGAGACCCAGTACTTC.

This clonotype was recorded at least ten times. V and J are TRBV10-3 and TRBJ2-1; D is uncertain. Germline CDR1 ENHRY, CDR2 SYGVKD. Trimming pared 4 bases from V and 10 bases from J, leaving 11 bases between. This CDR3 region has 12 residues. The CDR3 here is CAISAGSAEQFF. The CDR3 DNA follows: TGTGCCATCAGTGCTGGCAGCGCGGAGCAGTTCTTC.

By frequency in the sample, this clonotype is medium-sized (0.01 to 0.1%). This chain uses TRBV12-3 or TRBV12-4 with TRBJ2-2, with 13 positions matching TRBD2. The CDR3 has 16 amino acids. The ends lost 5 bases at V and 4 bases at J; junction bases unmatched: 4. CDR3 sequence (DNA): TGTGCCAGCAGTCGACGACTAGCGGGAGGCACCGGGGAGCTGTTTTTT. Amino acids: CASSRRLAGGTGELFF.

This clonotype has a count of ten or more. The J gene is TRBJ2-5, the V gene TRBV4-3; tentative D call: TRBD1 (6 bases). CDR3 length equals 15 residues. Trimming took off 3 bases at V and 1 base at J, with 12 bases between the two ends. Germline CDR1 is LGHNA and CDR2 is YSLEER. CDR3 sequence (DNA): TGCGCCAGCAGCCAGGCTCACAGGGTCCAAGAGACCCAGTACTTC. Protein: CASSQAHRVQETQYF.

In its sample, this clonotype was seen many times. CDR3 coding DNA: TGTGCCACCAGTGTTCCGGGACTCCTCAATCGGGCTCAGCCCCAGCATTTT. This sequence encodes CATSVPGLLNRAQPQHF. The chain is built from TRBV24-1 and TRBJ1-5; D perhaps matches TRBD1 (5 bases). Germline lookup yields CDR1 KGHDR and CDR2 SFDVKD. The CDR3 loop spans 17 amino acids. Trimming cost V 5 bases and J 6 bases, with 22 bases left between them.

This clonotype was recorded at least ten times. Here the CDR3 reads CASSIGGARSDTQYF. CDR3 in DNA: TGTGCCAGTAGTATCGGGGGGGCGCGATCAGATACGCAGTATTTT. The chain couples TRBV19 to TRBJ2-3; 8 bases match TRBD2. Trimming at V came to 3 bases and at J to 4 bases, leaving 6 bases not matched to a gene. This CDR3 is 15 amino acids long. CDR1 LNHDA and CDR2 SQIVND come from the germline V gene (reference sequence).

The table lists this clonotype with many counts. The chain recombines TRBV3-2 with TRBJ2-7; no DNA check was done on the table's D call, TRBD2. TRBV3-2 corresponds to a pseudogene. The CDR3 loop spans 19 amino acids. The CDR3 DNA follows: TGTGCCAGCAGCTCCTGGACTAGCGGGAAAGTGGCCAGCGCCTACGAGCAGTACTTC. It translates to CASSSWTSGKVASAYEQYF.

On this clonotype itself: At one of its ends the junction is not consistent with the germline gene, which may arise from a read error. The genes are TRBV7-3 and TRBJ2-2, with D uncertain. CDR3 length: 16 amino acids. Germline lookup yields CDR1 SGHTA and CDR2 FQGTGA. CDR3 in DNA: TGTGCCGGCAGCCCAGCCGGGTTGCGGAACACCGGGGAGCTGTTTTTT. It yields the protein CAGSPAGLRNTGELFF. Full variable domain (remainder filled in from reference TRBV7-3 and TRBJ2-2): GAGVSQTPSNKVTEKGKYVELRCDPISGHTALYWYRQSLGQGPEFLIYFQGTGAADDSGLPNDRFFAVRPEGSVSTLKIQRTERGDSAVYLCAGSPAGLRNTGELFFGEGSRLTVL.

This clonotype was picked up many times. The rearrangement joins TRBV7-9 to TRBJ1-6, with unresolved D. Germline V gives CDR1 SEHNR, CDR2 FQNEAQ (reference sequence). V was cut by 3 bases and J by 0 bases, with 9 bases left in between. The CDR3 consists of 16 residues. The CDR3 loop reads CASSFGLSSYNSPLHF. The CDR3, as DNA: TGTGCCAGCAGCTTTGGTTTGAGCTCCTATAATTCACCCCTCCACTTT.

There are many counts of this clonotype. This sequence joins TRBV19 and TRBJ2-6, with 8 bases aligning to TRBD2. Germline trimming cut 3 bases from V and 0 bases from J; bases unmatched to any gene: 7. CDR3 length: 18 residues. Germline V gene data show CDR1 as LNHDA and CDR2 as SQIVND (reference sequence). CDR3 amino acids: CASSIREGRDSGANVLTF. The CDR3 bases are TGTGCCAGTAGTATTCGGGAGGGGCGAGACTCTGGGGCCAACGTCCTGACTTTC. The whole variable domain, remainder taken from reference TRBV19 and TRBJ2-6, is DGGITQSPKYLFRKEGQNVTLSCEQNLNHDAMYWYRQDPGQGLRLIYYSQIVNDFQKGDIAEGYSVSREKKESFPLTVTSAQKNPTAFYLCASSIREGRDSGANVLTFGAGSRLTVL.

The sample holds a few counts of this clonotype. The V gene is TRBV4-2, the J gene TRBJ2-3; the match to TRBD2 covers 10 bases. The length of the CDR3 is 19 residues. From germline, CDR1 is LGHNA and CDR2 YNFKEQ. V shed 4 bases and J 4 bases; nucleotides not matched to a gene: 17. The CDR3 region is CASSPGGLAVLGGADTQYF. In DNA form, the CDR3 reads TGTGCCAGCAGCCCAGGCGGACTAGCGGTCCTAGGGGGGGCAGATACGCAGTATTTT.